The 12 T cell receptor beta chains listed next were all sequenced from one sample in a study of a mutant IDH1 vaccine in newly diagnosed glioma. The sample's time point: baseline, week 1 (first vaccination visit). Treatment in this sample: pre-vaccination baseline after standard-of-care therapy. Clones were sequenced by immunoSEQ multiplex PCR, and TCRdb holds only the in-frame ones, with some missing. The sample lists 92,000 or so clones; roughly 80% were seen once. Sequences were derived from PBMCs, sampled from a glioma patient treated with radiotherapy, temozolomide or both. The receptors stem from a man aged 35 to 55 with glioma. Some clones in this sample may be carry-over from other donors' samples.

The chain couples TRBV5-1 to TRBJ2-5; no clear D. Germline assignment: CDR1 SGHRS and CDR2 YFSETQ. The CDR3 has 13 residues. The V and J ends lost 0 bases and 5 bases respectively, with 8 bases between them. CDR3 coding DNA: TGCGCCAGCAGCTTGGGCGTGGAGGAGACCCAGTACTTC. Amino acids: CASSLGVEETQYF.

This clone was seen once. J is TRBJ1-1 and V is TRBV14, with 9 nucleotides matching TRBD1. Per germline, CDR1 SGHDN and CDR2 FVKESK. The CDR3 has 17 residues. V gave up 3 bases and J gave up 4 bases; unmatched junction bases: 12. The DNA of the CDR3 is TGTGCCAGCAGCCACAGATGGACAGGGGCGGCGGTCACTGAAGCTTTCTTT. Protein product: CASSHRWTGAAVTEAFF.

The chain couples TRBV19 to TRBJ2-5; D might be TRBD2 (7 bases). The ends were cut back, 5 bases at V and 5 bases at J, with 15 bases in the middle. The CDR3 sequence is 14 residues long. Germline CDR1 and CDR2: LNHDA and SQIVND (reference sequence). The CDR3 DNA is TGTGCCAGTAGTCGGGGGGCCGGTGAGGAGACCCAGTACTTC. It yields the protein CASSRGAGEETQYF.

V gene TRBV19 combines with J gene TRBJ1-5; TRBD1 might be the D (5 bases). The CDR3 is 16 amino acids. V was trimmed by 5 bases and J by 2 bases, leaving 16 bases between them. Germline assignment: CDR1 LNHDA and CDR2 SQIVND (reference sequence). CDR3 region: CASSPVGTRGNQPQHF. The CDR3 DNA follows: TGTGCCAGTAGTCCGGTCGGGACGCGGGGCAATCAGCCCCAGCATTTT.

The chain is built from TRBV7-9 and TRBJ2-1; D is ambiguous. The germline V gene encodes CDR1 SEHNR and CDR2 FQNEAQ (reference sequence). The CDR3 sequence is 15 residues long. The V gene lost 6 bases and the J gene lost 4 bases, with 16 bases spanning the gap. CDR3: CASRSRTPAYNEQFF. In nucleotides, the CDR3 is TGTGCCAGCAGGTCCCGGACCCCTGCTTACAATGAGCAGTTCTTC.

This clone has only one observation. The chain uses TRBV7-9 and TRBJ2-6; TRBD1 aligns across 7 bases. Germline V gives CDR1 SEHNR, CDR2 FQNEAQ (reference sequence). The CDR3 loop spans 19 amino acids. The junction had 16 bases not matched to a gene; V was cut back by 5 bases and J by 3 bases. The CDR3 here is CASSPIPRQGLYGANVLTF. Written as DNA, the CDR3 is TGTGCCAGCAGCCCAATACCCCGACAGGGCCTATATGGGGCCAACGTCCTGACTTTC.

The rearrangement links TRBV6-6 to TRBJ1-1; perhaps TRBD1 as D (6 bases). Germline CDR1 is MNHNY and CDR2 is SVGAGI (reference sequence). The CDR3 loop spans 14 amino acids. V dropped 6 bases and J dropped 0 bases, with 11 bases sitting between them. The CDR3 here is CASSLGTMNTEAFF. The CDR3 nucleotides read TGTGCCAGCAGCCTCGGGACAATGAACACTGAAGCTTTCTTT.

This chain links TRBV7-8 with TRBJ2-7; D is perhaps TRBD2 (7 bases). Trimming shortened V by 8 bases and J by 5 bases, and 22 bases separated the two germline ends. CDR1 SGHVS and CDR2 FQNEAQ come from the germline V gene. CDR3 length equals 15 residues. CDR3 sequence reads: CASGPTGGRNDEQYF. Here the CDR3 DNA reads TGTGCCAGCGGTCCTACCGGGGGGCGCAACGACGAGCAGTACTTC.

The CDR3 coding sequence is TGTGCCAGCAGTTTATCCCCGGGCGGCGGGGGGGCCGGGGAGCTGTTTTTT. Encoded protein: CASSLSPGGGGAGELFF. This sequence joins TRBV27 and TRBJ2-2; 9 bases fit TRBD2. The germline gives CDR1 MNHEY, CDR2 SMNVEV (reference sequence). The CDR3 covers 17 residues. Germline trimming cut 0 bases from V and 6 bases from J; bases unmatched to any gene: 8.

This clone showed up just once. The CDR3 DNA reads as TGTGCCACCAGCCTTATCGGGACAGGGTCCAACGAGCAGTACTTC. Residues: CATSLIGTGSNEQYF. This chain joins TRBV15 and TRBJ2-7; TRBD1 matches 9 bases. The V gene end was trimmed by 5 bases and the J gene end by 5 bases; junction bases not matched to a gene: 10. Germline lookup yields CDR1 LNHNV and CDR2 YYDKDF (reference sequence). The CDR3 sequence is 15 residues long.

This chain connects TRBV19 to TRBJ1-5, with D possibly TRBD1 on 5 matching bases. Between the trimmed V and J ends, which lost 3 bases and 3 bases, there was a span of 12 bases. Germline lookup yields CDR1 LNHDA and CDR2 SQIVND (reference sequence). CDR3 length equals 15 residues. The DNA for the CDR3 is TGTGCCAGTAGTATCTGGGGGAACAACAATCAGCCCCAGCATTTT. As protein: CASSIWGNNNQPQHF.

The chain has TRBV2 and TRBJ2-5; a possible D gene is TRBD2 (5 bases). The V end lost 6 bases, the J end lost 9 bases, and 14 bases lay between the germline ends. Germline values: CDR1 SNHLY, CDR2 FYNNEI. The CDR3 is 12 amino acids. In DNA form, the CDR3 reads TGTGCCAGCAGGGACTCCTTGACCCCCCAGTACTTC. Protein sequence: CASRDSLTPQYF.